This entry is about one T cell receptor (beta chain). The method was immunoSEQ multiplex PCR; TCRdb's version includes in-frame clones alone and lacks a portion of them. The sample contains about 310,000 clones, about 89% of which appear only once. The CDR3 is made up of 16 amino acids. From germline, CDR1 is GTSNPN and CDR2 SVGIG (reference sequence). V was pared by 2 bases and J by 1 base, with 7 bases of the junction left unmatched. The record originates from a study of blood T cell repertoires in COVID-19. The source material was PBMCs or T cells enriched from blood (not recorded which). The receptor's source is a woman aged 40 to 50 who had recovered from COVID-19. The chain links TRBV30 to TRBJ1-1, with 10 bases fitting TRBD1. This CDR3 is CAWSTGQGFPNTEAFF. The CDR3 DNA is TGTGCCTGGAGTACGGGACAGGGGTTTCCGAACACTGAAGCTTTCTTT.